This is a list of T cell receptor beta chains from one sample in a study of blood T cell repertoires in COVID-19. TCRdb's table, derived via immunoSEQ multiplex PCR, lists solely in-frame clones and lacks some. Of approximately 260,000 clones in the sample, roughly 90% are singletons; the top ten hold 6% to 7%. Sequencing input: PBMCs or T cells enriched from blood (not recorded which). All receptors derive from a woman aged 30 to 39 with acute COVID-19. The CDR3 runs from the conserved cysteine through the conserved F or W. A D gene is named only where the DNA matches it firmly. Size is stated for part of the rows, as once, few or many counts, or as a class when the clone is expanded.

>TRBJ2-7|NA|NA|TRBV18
TGTGCCAGCTCACCATTGCAGGGTGGAGAGCAGTACTTC
CASSPLQGGEQYF
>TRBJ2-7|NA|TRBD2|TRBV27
TGTGCCAGCAGTCCCAATGGGGGGGGCTACGAGCAGTACTTC
CASSPNGGGYEQYF
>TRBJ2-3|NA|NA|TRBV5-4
TGTGCCAGCAGCTTGGCTGGGCCGAATACGCAGTATTTT
CASSLAGPNTQYF
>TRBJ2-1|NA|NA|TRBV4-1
TGCGCCAGCAGCCAAGTTAGGGGGGGGCAAGTCGATGAGCAGTTCTTC
CASSQVRGGQVDEQFF
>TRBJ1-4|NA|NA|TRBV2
TGTGCCAGCAGTGGGCAGGGGATTAATGAAAAACTGTTTTTT
CASSGQGINEKLFF
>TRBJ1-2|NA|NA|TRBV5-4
TGTGCCTTTCCGACAGATGCTAACTATGGCTACACCTTC
CAFPTDANYGYTF
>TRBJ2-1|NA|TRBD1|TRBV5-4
TGTGCCAGCAGCATGTACAGGGGACCTTCATACAATGAGCAGTTCTTC
CASSMYRGPSYNEQFF
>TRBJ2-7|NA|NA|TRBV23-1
TGCGCCAGCACCCCGTCCGGGTTATACGAGCAGTACTTC
CASTPSGLYEQYF
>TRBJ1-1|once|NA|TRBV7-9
TGTGCCAGCAGCTTTTCGGTTGTACGCCCGTCAAACACTGAAGCTTTCTTT
CASSFSVVRPSNTEAFF
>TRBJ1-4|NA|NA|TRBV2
TGTGCCAGCAGGTCGGGACACCGCGCAACTAATGAAAAACTGTTTTTT
CASRSGHRATNEKLFF
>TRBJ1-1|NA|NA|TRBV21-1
TGTGCCAGCAGCCCCCGACAGCTGAACACTGAAGCTTTCTTT
CASSPRQLNTEAFF